The entry below gives a single T cell receptor beta chain sequence along with its context. Its antigen is unknown. Base qualities were left out, and no much larger clone turns up one base away. This specimen comes from a study of T cells in tuberculosis (dated by TCRdb to between 2017 and 2018). General notes on the study: The study combined CD1B tetramers and high-throughput TCR immunosequencing to characterize T cells specific for the mycobacterial lipid antigen glucose monomycolate (GMM). With under twelve people per group, a South African clinical cohort compared IGRA-negative adolescents, IGRA-positive adolescents with latent tuberculosis, and adults with active tuberculosis. PBMC from patients with active tuberculosis were archived either before the start of standard anti-tuberculosis treatment or within 7 days of starting that treatment.

On the study overall, not on this receptor specifically: Using GEM motif frequencies, a classifier achieved roughly 72% accuracy, whereas a classifier built on the diverse GMM-specific repertoire got to approximately 87% accuracy (AUROC 0.75 to 0.9). Shorter CDR3-alpha lengths in active tuberculosis patients partly drove the smaller NN-distances, and the TCR-beta difference was not statistically significant. Clinical samples were chosen by availability of cryopreserved specimens, and active tuberculosis cases were adults while controls were adolescents. Compared with IGRA-negative controls, TCR-alpha repertoires from active tuberculosis had smaller mean NN-distances to GMM-specific TCRs, which suggests clonal expansion of these TCRs.

TCR libraries were generated with the immunoSEQ multiplex PCR assay, using TCR-beta and/or TCR-alpha/delta assays for each sample. Amplified TCR libraries were sequenced on the Illumina high-throughput platform. The study's processing was this. Clustering and dimensionality reduction relied on pairwise TCRdist distances among GMM-specific receptors from T cells that were either sorted ex vivo or expanded in vitro. Each clinical repertoire was scored by mean NN-distance, the average TCRdist to the nearest 10% of tetramer-positive reference sequences. GEM TCR motif frequency was computed as the fraction of unique TCRs matching known GEM sequences by V/J usage and CDR3 length. Linear discriminant analysis with leave-one-out cross-validation, implemented in scikit-learn, was used to classify active tuberculosis. TCRdb mirrors the immuneACCESS table, restricted to in-frame sequences. Some clones are absent from its copies; in checked studies, under half trace to an unresolved V gene, and the reason for the others is unknown. V and J calls and clone size are as listed in that table; D and trimming were resolved from the DNA. This sample gives approximately 34,000 clones in total; 80% to 95% of them show up just once. The top ten clones comprise less than 3% of the sample.

Read against the paper, the sample's time point label means: new active TB diagnosis, blood taken before or within 7 days of starting treatment. The patients with active tuberculosis were newly diagnosed, HIV-seronegative South African adults aged 18 years or older. Active tuberculosis was confirmed by positive sputum smear microscopy and/or positive M. tuberculosis culture. Immunosequencing was performed on unsorted cryopreserved PBMC and covered 100,000 or so T cells per clinical donor on average. V is clipped by 0 bases and J by 5 bases, and the sequence between their germline boundaries is 14 bases long. CDR1 SGDLS and CDR2 YYNGEE were looked up in the germline V gene. The CDR3, cysteine through phenylalanine, is 15 amino acids long. Of the read, only the CDR3 DNA is kept; its 45 bases are in frame from base 1.

Sequencing was performed on PBMCs, taken at tuberculosis diagnosis. This clonotype was obtained from an adult with tuberculosis. Here the chain combines TRBV9 and TRBJ2-5; TRBD2 is a weak D gene call, 6 bases matching. The sequenced DNA is TGTGCCAGCAGCGTAGTAGCGGAGGGCTGGGAGACCCAGTACTTC. Translated, it gives CASSVVAEGWETQYF. The CDR3, completed at both ends by the reference TRBV9 and TRBJ2-5 genes, gives the full variable domain DSGVTQTPKHLITATGQRVTLRCSPRSGDLSVYWYQQSLDQGLQFLIQYYNGEERAKGNILERFSAQQFPDLHSELNLSSLELGDSALYFCASSVVAEGWETQYFGPGTRLLVL.